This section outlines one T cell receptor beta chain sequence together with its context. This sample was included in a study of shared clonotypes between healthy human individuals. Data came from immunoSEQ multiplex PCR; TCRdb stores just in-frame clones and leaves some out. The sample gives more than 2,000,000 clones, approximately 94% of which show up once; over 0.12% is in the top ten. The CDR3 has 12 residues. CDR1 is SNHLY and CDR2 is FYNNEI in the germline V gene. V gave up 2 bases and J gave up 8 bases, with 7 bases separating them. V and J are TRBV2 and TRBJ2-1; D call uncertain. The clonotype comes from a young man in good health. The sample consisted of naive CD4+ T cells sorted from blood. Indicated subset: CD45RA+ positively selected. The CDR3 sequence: CASSESAYEQFF. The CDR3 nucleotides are TGTGCCAGCAGTGAAAGCGCGTATGAGCAGTTCTTC.